These T cell receptor beta chains were read from a single sample in a study of blood T cell repertoires in COVID-19. Profiling relied on immunoSEQ multiplex PCR, and the TCRdb table lists in-frame clones only, not all of them. The sample lists 250,000 or so clones, about 90% occurring once. Sequenced material: peripheral blood. These receptors all stem from a man between 18 and 35 years old with active or convalescent COVID-19. Each CDR3 is given with its conserved first and last residue. The D gene is left open where the match is weak. For some rows the clone size is stated as once, few or many, or as a class when expanded; others skip it.

clone_size: -; j_call: TRBJ1-1; v_call: TRBV6-5; d_call: TRBD1; cdr3_aa: CASRRDRTNTEAFF; cdr3_nt: TGTGCCAGCAGAAGGGACAGAACCAACACTGAAGCTTTCTTT
clone_size: -; j_call: TRBJ2-7; v_call: TRBV11-3; d_call: TRBD2; cdr3_aa: CASSLVAGLAGDSSYEQYF; cdr3_nt: TGTGCCAGCAGCTTAGTCGCGGGACTAGCGGGAGATAGCTCCTACGAGCAGTACTTC
clone_size: -; j_call: TRBJ1-5; v_call: TRBV9; d_call: -; cdr3_aa: CASSVAGVNQPQHF; cdr3_nt: TGTGCCAGCAGCGTAGCGGGGGTCAATCAGCCCCAGCATTTT
clone_size: -; j_call: TRBJ2-3; v_call: TRBV15; d_call: TRBD1; cdr3_aa: CATRGDSRATDTQYF; cdr3_nt: TGTGCCACCAGAGGGGACAGTAGGGCCACAGATACGCAGTATTTT
clone_size: -; j_call: TRBJ2-3; v_call: TRBV10-1; d_call: -; cdr3_aa: CASSKRGGRDTQYF; cdr3_nt: TGCGCCAGCAGTAAGAGGGGAGGTCGAGATACGCAGTATTTT
clone_size: once; j_call: TRBJ1-1; v_call: TRBV9; d_call: -; cdr3_aa: CASSFGGLHTAEAFF; cdr3_nt: TGTGCCAGCAGCTTCGGGGGGCTTCACACCGCTGAAGCTTTCTTT
clone_size: -; j_call: TRBJ1-2; v_call: TRBV6-1; d_call: -; cdr3_aa: CASSEQGPSRNYGYTF; cdr3_nt: TGTGCCAGCAGTGAACAGGGGCCGAGTCGAAACTATGGCTACACCTTC
clone_size: -; j_call: TRBJ2-3; v_call: TRBV13; d_call: TRBD2; cdr3_aa: CASSPRGWRGNSTDTQYF; cdr3_nt: TGTGCCAGCAGCCCTCGTGGGTGGCGGGGGAATAGCACAGATACGCAGTATTTT
clone_size: -; j_call: TRBJ1-1; v_call: TRBV19; d_call: TRBD1; cdr3_aa: CASSPGTGITEAFF; cdr3_nt: TGTGCCAGTAGTCCCGGGACAGGGATTACTGAAGCTTTCTTT
clone_size: -; j_call: TRBJ2-2; v_call: TRBV5-1; d_call: TRBD2; cdr3_aa: CASSLGLAGTVNTGELFF; cdr3_nt: TGCGCCAGCAGCTTGGGACTAGCGGGAACGGTAAACACCGGGGAGCTGTTTTTT
clone_size: -; j_call: TRBJ1-6; v_call: TRBV10-3; d_call: -; cdr3_aa: CAISIREGHSPLHF; cdr3_nt: TGTGCCATCAGCATCAGGGAGGGGCATTCACCCCTCCACTTT
clone_size: -; j_call: TRBJ2-1; v_call: TRBV19; d_call: TRBD2; cdr3_aa: CASSEPSGTVPTQQFF; cdr3_nt: TGTGCCAGTAGCGAACCTAGCGGGACCGTGCCCACTCAGCAGTTCTTC
clone_size: few; j_call: TRBJ1-1; v_call: TRBV20-1; d_call: -; cdr3_aa: CSARTRTEAFF; cdr3_nt: TGCAGTGCTAGGACAAGAACTGAAGCTTTCTTT
clone_size: -; j_call: TRBJ2-1; v_call: TRBV5-6; d_call: TRBD2; cdr3_aa: CASSLAPSGSGHEQFF; cdr3_nt: TGTGCCAGCAGCTTGGCCCCTAGCGGGAGTGGCCATGAGCAGTTCTTC
clone_size: -; j_call: TRBJ2-7; v_call: TRBV7-8; d_call: TRBD2; cdr3_aa: CASSGGLLSYEQYF; cdr3_nt: TGTGCCAGCAGCGGGGGACTACTCTCCTACGAGCAGTACTTC
clone_size: -; j_call: TRBJ1-2; v_call: TRBV2; d_call: TRBD1; cdr3_aa: CASLQGRWGGYTF; cdr3_nt: TGTGCCAGCTTACAGGGGAGGTGGGGTGGCTACACCTTC
clone_size: few; j_call: TRBJ1-2; v_call: TRBV5-4; d_call: -; cdr3_aa: CASSLVSETYGYTF; cdr3_nt: TGTGCCAGCAGCTTGGTCTCAGAGACTTATGGCTACACCTTC
clone_size: -; j_call: TRBJ1-1; v_call: TRBV19; d_call: -; cdr3_aa: CASSTTVQNTEAFF; cdr3_nt: TGTGCCAGTAGTACCACAGTACAGAACACTGAAGCTTTCTTT
clone_size: -; j_call: TRBJ1-4; v_call: TRBV4-2; d_call: -; cdr3_aa: CASSRQMSGATNEKLFF; cdr3_nt: TGTGCCAGCAGCCGCCAAATGTCCGGAGCAACTAATGAAAAACTGTTTTTT
clone_size: -; j_call: TRBJ2-5; v_call: TRBV28; d_call: TRBD1; cdr3_aa: CASSPGQGFSETQYF; cdr3_nt: TGTGCCAGCAGCCCGGGACAGGGTTTTTCAGAGACCCAGTACTTC
clone_size: -; j_call: TRBJ2-7; v_call: TRBV4-2; d_call: TRBD1; cdr3_aa: CASSQEAGGPYEQYF; cdr3_nt: TGTGCCAGCAGCCAAGAGGCAGGGGGACCCTACGAGCAGTACTTC
clone_size: -; j_call: TRBJ2-7; v_call: TRBV19; d_call: TRBD2; cdr3_aa: CASSIEGAGGGEQYF; cdr3_nt: TGTGCCAGTAGTATAGAAGGAGCGGGAGGAGGCGAGCAGTACTTC
clone_size: once; j_call: TRBJ1-6; v_call: TRBV10-2; d_call: -; cdr3_aa: CASSESNRPGDSPLHF; cdr3_nt: TGCGCCAGCAGTGAGTCGAACCGGCCAGGGGATTCACCCCTCCACTTT
clone_size: -; j_call: TRBJ2-1; v_call: TRBV7-8; d_call: TRBD1; cdr3_aa: CASRYRGNEQFF; cdr3_nt: TGTGCCAGCAGGTACAGGGGGAATGAGCAGTTCTTC
clone_size: once; j_call: TRBJ1-1; v_call: TRBV19; d_call: -; cdr3_aa: CASSQRREAFF; cdr3_nt: TGTGCCAGTAGTCAGAGGCGTGAAGCTTTCTTT
clone_size: -; j_call: TRBJ2-3; v_call: TRBV19; d_call: TRBD1; cdr3_aa: CASSMPAGQGKGTQYF; cdr3_nt: TGTGCCAGTAGTATGCCAGCGGGACAGGGGAAGGGTACGCAGTATTTT
clone_size: -; j_call: TRBJ2-1; v_call: TRBV4-3; d_call: TRBD1; cdr3_aa: CASSQVTGGSYNEQFF; cdr3_nt: TGCGCCAGCAGCCAAGTTACAGGGGGCTCCTACAATGAGCAGTTCTTC